Detailed here is one T cell receptor (beta chain). The sample originates from a study of blood T cell repertoires in COVID-19. Across the whole study: COVID-19 samples, acute and convalescent, were from the United States, Italy and Spain.

Germline CDR1 is LGHNA and CDR2 is YNFKEQ. The CDR3 has 15 amino acids. Trimming cost V 0 bases and J 0 bases, with 8 bases left between them. Methods used by the authors: How many nucleated cells were present was estimated from reference gene primer amplification. Sequencing was performed with immunoSEQ multiplex PCR; in TCRdb, only in-frame clones are kept and a portion is missing. V, J and clone size are taken as reported in that table, and D and trimming were inferred from the DNA itself. The sample carries fewer than 85,000 clones, 82% recorded once. The TCR originated in a human donor in a cohort sampled during active COVID-19. V gene TRBV4-2 combines with J gene TRBJ1-1; the D is unclear. Material for sequencing was peripheral blood. CDR3 in amino acids: CASSQEARMNTEAFF. The DNA of the CDR3 is TGTGCCAGCAGCCAAGAAGCTCGAATGAACACTGAAGCTTTCTTT.